The clone carrying this T cell receptor beta chain was seen a few times. Germline V gene sequence: CDR1 LNHDA, CDR2 SQIVND (reference sequence). The CDR3 is 15 amino acids. J lost 4 bases, V lost 4 bases, and 8 bases had no gene match. Time point reported: persistent/refractory GD, antithyroid drugs over 5 years with positive TRAb. PBMCs provided the RNA from which the TCR library was made. Patient provenance is recorded as an endocrinology department in Xi'an, China. CDR3-region Arm-PCR and iRepertoire HTBI primers produced the TCR beta libraries. From the multiplex PCR reads, TCRdb called clonotypes with MiXCR, one entry per CDR3 protein. The repertoire has about 460,000 distinct CDR3 sequences, approximately 23% of them found once; the top ten carry 13%. This sample stems from a study of regulatory T cells in long-lasting Graves disease. As for the study in general: Over 5 years on antithyroid drugs plus positive TSH receptor antibodies marked Graves' disease as persistent.

This sequence joins TRBV19 and TRBJ2-7; 9 nucleotides match TRBD1. This TCR was recovered from a female donor with Graves disease. Sequenced here: peripheral blood mononuclear cells (PBMCs), sampled when the disease was refractory, from a patient treated with antithyroid drugs. The CDR3 nucleotides are TGTGCCAGTAGTAAGGCGGGGACAGGGCAATACGAGCAGTACTTC. Amino acid sequence: CASSKAGTGQYEQYF.